This T cell receptor beta chain was sequenced in a study of cytomegalovirus exposure and HLA in healthy donors (dated by TCRdb to 2016 to 2017). A note on the overall study: An earlier analysis of some 600 of the donors reported roughly 300 Gb of sequence data and 90 million to 120 million unique TCR beta sequences obtained from around 180 million T cells. An early release that covered fewer than 750 HLA-typed donors contained approximately 300 gigabases of sequencing data and around 85 million unique TCR sequences. High-throughput TCR immunosequencing, statistical association of individual TCRs with disease status, and machine learning were combined to predict cytomegalovirus infection status. A later genetic analysis took genome-wide SNP genotypes for about 55% of the roughly 670 donors and used that subset as a discovery cohort. Donor age, sex, ethnicity and CMV serostatus were compiled alongside the repertoire data. Because of strong linkage in the cohort, roughly five DR-DQ haplotypes were treated as single units for association and clustering. Among the roughly 390 genotyped donors, approximately 81% belonged to the genetic ancestry cluster associated with self-reported Caucasian donors. Across around 400 genotyped donors of the cohort, an average of roughly 250,000 unique TCR beta nucleotide sequences per donor were sequenced, and 15% to 20% of those sequences were non-productive. The study aimed to test whether cataloging public T cell receptors could reveal signatures of past pathogen exposure. To study patterns of TCR occurrence, a later analysis re-analyzed previously published TCR beta repertoires from 550 to 800 donors and added high-resolution HLA genotyping. All discovery cohort repertoires had been generated using a single sequencing platform. The T cell repertoires of 666 subjects were profiled by immunosequencing and related to cytomegalovirus serostatus. Both class I and class II loci were covered by HLA typing, at four-digit resolution. The later analysis used no new phenotypic data to find candidate immune exposures, relying instead on TCR beta sequences and their occurrence across donors. An earlier analysis of 587 of the donors used high-throughput TCR beta sequencing to judge whether each TCR beta V gene segment behaved as functional or pseudogenic. Typing coverage varied by locus: roughly 629-640 donors for A, B, C, DRB1 and DQB1; more than 500 for DQA1; over 600 for DPA1; approximately 490 for DPB1. Besides the first cohort of approximately 670 subjects, a separate validation cohort made up of around 120 different subjects was used. Results and caveats for the whole study, not just this receptor: Linkage disequilibrium might explain the correlated functional status among segregating V segments, but an unknown experimental factor could not be ruled out. According to a later analysis, parvovirus B19, influenza, CMV and Epstein-Barr virus appeared linked to several top co-occurrence clusters. An association between a missense DCLRE1C variant and V-gene and J-gene trimming of TCR beta chains was found in a later genetic analysis and replicated in an independent cohort. Some IMGT-functional V segments, including TRBV6-2 and TRBV6-3, could not be told apart with the 87-base-pair reads, so those segments were excluded. A further reported finding was that TCR beta sequences accurately predicted the HLA-A and HLA-B alleles for most subjects in the first cohort. Because HLA typing was unavailable for some donors at each locus, only the typed subset was used in association tests. In vitro tests confirmed that a few of the cytomegalovirus-associated TCR beta chains recognize cytomegalovirus antigens. The classifier was reported to diagnose cytomegalovirus status with high specificity and sensitivity in both the original and validation cohorts. The authors suggested that the approach could potentially be generalized to other disease states and immunological phenotypes. A cluster of highly shared sequence variants was judged likely to represent a technical artifact of the sequencing pipeline. While some public TCRs were present in many individuals, most TCR sequences turned up only very rarely across donors. The presence/absence analyses assumed that sequencing depth was roughly uniform across donors, and that assumption may not be true. In an earlier analysis of some 500 of the donors, most TCR beta V segments appeared in productive rearrangements about 87% or about 30% of the time, broadly matching IMGT annotations. Only TCR beta chains were sequenced in this cohort, and the absence of alpha or paired-chain data limited detectable features. Compared with the roughly 670-donor mean, donors in an Asian-associated ancestry cluster had fewer N-insertions in productive TCRs, according to a later genetic analysis. In the study, approximately 150 TCR beta chains were listed as associated with cytomegalovirus. Immune exposure information for the cohort was limited to CMV serostatus. Around 16 rarely observed V segments, including chromosome 9 orphons, were excluded from the earlier analysis of a few hundred of the donors because counts were too low. When HLA alleles, especially DR and DQ, strongly co-occurred, attributing TCR associations to individual alleles was difficult. A later analysis found that HLA-associated TCR beta chains were more clonally expanded and had lower generation probabilities than equally common non-associated chains. A later analysis found that most CMV-associated TCR beta chains appeared HLA-restricted, with HLA associations seemingly driven largely by CMV exposure. In a later analysis, the rate of TCR association differed among HLA loci, with DRB1 alleles having the most associated TCRs and HLA-C alleles having the fewest. A later analysis associated 15,000 or so TCR beta sequences with specific HLA alleles at a false discovery rate of 0.05.

The cohort was made up of approximately 700 healthy bone marrow donors. All cohort members were sampled while nominally healthy, although unrecorded immune exposures were likely present. The donor was CMV seronegative and belonged to the group of 320 or so seronegative cohort members. Each donor provided a peripheral blood sample, and peripheral blood mononuclear cells were used for TCR beta sequencing. Genomic DNA was extracted from the blood cell samples with the Qiagen DNeasy Blood Extraction Kit. Notes on this clone: Its antigen specificity is not known. The record has no base qualities; no much larger clone is one base away.

Receptor libraries were prepared by the immunoSEQ multiplex PCR assay. A mixture of 60 forward primers for TCR Vbeta segments and 13 reverse primers for TCR Jbeta segments was used in the multiplex PCR. The CDR3 region of rearranged TCR beta genes was amplified from genomic DNA by a multiplex PCR assay. The Illumina HiSeq System was used to sequence the amplified TCR beta libraries as 87-base-pair reads. Per the authors' processing: A later analysis tallied around 82 million unique TCR beta chains across the 660 or so repertoires, and approximately 11 million of those chains were shared by two or more donors. Raw reads were error-corrected and collapsed into unique sequences by a nearest-neighbor algorithm in which closely related sequences were merged to remove PCR and sequencing errors. CDR3 sequences were aligned to IMGT reference sequences to assign V, D and J gene segments. Each retained sequence needed at least a six-nucleotide match to both a V gene segment and a J gene segment. A rearrangement was called productive if the CDR3 had no stop codons and remained in frame with V and J, and every other rearrangement was called non-productive. Following IMGT convention, CDR3 was defined as the stretch from the second conserved V-encoded cysteine to the conserved J-encoded phenylalanine. The earlier analysis of 587 of the donors excluded any sequence lacking an unambiguous match to a single V gene segment. An earlier analysis of 587 of the donors classified V segments as functional when productive rearrangements were above 56.7% and as segregating when the standard deviation between donors was above 5%. To diagnose cytomegalovirus status from the catalog of TCR beta chain sequences, a statistical classification framework was built. In a later analysis, V and J genes were assigned by comparing TCR nucleotide sequences against IMGT/GENE-DB human TR gene sequences. Using the TCRdist pipeline, a later analysis assigned CDR3 sequences along with most-parsimonious VDJ recombination scenarios. A later analysis defined each TCR beta chain by its CDR3 amino acid sequence plus V-gene family, and excluded reads lacking a unique V-gene family. To address suspected cross-contamination and a sequencing artifact, a later analysis removed several hundred highly shared, low-generation-probability nucleotide sequences. In a later analysis, a clonal expansion index for each public chain was calculated from normalized within-repertoire ranks of inferred template counts. A later analysis computed generation probabilities with a VDJ recombination model fitted to out-of-frame rearrangements, and checked the results against IGoR. In a later analysis, hypergeometric tests were used to score TCR-TCR, TCR-HLA and TCR-CMV co-occurrence, with a repertoire-size bias correction applied to TCR pairs. To estimate false discovery rates, a later analysis permuted the HLA or CMV assignments 20 times. In a later analysis, co-occurring TCRs were grouped with DBSCAN, and TCRdist sequence similarity was added when clustering was performed within HLA-allele-positive subsets. Repertoires with fewer than 30,000 or more than 120,000 public chains were left out of co-occurrence clustering, as were four to six repertoires with anomalous nucleotide sharing. The clones in this table, taken by TCRdb from immuneACCESS, are in-frame only. Not every clone is retained; where verified, under half of the shortfall comes from an unresolved V gene, and the cause of the rest is unknown. V and J calls and clone size are given by that table; D and trimming were obtained from the DNA. The sample table shows approximately 170,000 clones, and under 90% are seen once. In total, the top ten clones hold roughly 1.5% of the sample.

The germline V gene specifies SQVTM as CDR1 and ANQGSEA as CDR2. CDR3 length: 15 amino acids, cysteine to phenylalanine. CDR3 DNA is the only sequence kept; it has 45 bases, read in frame from the first base. V was cut back by 0 bases and J by 2 bases, leaving a gap of 14 bases between them. The sequence joins TRBV29-1 to TRBJ2-7; 6 matching bases give a weak D call of TRBD1. The sequenced material came from PBMCs. This TCR came from a male donor in good health and CMV-seronegative. The DNA sequence reads TGCAGCGTTGAAGAAGGAACAGGGTACACCTACGAGCAGTACTTC. Its translation reads: CSVEEGTGYTYEQYF.